These 8 T cell receptor beta chains share one sample of origin, sequenced in a study of TET2 disruption in CD19-targeted CAR T cells. Treatment denoted: autologous CTL019 cells: CD19 CAR with 4-1BB and CD3 zeta domains. Antigen specificity for these receptors is unknown. Assay: immunoSEQ multiplex PCR; the TCRdb copy retains only in-frame clones and omits some. The table for this sample gives fewer than 30,000 clones. The specimen was CD8- CAR+ T cells sorted from cultured blood T cells, collected for CD19 CAR T cell therapy. Subset noted: CD8-negative CAR-positive T cells from the infusion product. Receptors originate from a man between 65 and 85 years old with chronic lymphocytic leukemia.

Regarding this clone: The read halts 3 residues ahead of the CDR3 end, with the missing end drawn from the germline J gene. J is TRBJ1-2 and V is TRBV7-3, with 7 bases matching TRBD1. The germline V gene encodes CDR1 SGHTA and CDR2 FQGTGA. The CDR3 length is 14 residues. The sequenced part of the CDR3 DNA is TGTGCCAGCAGCTCAGGGGGGAATACCAATGAC. Protein product: CASSSGGNTND. The CDR3, in full, reads CASSSGGNTNDYTF.

Comments on this clone: The read is 3 residues too short to cover the CDR3 end, so that end is filled in from the germline J gene. This chain uses TRBV18 with TRBJ2-4, with 7 positions matching TRBD2. The CDR3 contains 14 residues. The germline CDR1 and CDR2 sequences are KGHSH and LQKENI. The DNA read from the CDR3 is TGTGCCAGCTCATCTGGGACTAACCCAGGGACT. This encodes CASSSGTNPGT. In full, the CDR3 reads CASSSGTNPGTQYF.

A note on this clone: With the read ending 3 residues before the CDR3 end, the germline J gene is used to fill in that end. The chain combines TRBV9 with TRBJ2-3, with TRBD2 as a possible D gene (7 bases). The CDR3 has 17 amino acids. Trimming shortened V by 0 bases and J by 6 bases, and 20 bases separated the two germline ends. In germline, CDR1 is SGDLS, CDR2 YYNGEE. CDR3 DNA (partial): TGTGCCAGCAGCGTAGCTCAAACGGGGGGCCCCTTGGATACG. Its protein product is CASSVAQTGGPLDT. The whole CDR3 protein reads CASSVAQTGGPLDTQYF.

A word on this clone: The CDR3 extends 3 residues past the end of the read, so its final part is completed from the germline J gene. This sequence joins TRBV6-1 and TRBJ1-1; D unresolved. CDR3 length: 15 amino acids. V was clipped by 3 bases and J by 2 bases, with 13 bases between them. Germline V gene lookup returns CDR1 MNHNS and CDR2 SASEGT. CDR3 bases read: TGTGCCAGCAGTGAGTTCTTAGAGGGCAACACTGAA. Protein: CASSEFLEGNTE. The entire CDR3 is CASSEFLEGNTEAFF.

A word on this clone: The read ends 3 residues before the CDR3 terminus; that terminus is restored from the germline J gene. The chain is built from TRBV5-1 and TRBJ1-1; 10 bases match TRBD1. This CDR3 is 13 amino acids long. Germline loops: CDR1 SGHRS, CDR2 YFSETQ. The CDR3 bases that were read are TGCGCCAGCAGCGTAGATGGACAGGGGGAC. This gives the protein CASSVDGQGD. The complete CDR3 sequence is CASSVDGQGDAFF.

Note on this clone: The CDR3 goes on 3 residues after the read ends, and that part is filled in from the germline J gene. This chain uses TRBV5-1 with TRBJ2-2; perhaps TRBD1 as D (6 bases). CDR3 length: 13 residues. Germline CDR1 and CDR2: SGHRS and YFSETQ. V lost 2 bases to trimming and J lost 7 bases, with 9 bases between them. CDR3 DNA, as far as it was read: TGCGCCAGCAGCTTTGAAGGGGGCGGGGAG. Protein sequence: CASSFEGGGE. The entire CDR3 reads CASSFEGGGELFF.

With respect to this clone: The read stops 3 residues short of the end of the CDR3; the missing end is completed from the germline J gene. This chain connects TRBV5-1 to TRBJ2-7, with TRBD1 matching 10 bases. Germline trimming cut 4 bases from V and 6 bases from J; bases unmatched to any gene: 7. Germline CDR1 and CDR2: SGHRS and YFSETQ. This CDR3 contains 14 residues. CDR3 sequence: CASSAGTGEREQYF. The covered CDR3 bases are TGCGCCAGCAGCGCCGGGACAGGGGAGCGCGAG.

Regarding this clone: Germline and junction disagree at one end, which may indicate a read error. The CDR3 is cut off 3 residues early in the read; its end comes from the germline J gene. This specimen includes other DNA sequences encoding the same CDR3. This rearrangement joins TRBV20-1 to TRBJ1-3; D possibly corresponds to TRBD1 (6 bases). The germline gives CDR1 DFQATT, CDR2 SNEGSKA (reference sequence). The CDR3 has 13 residues. The DNA read from the CDR3 is TGCAGTGCTAGCCGGACAGCTGGAAACACT. It is translated as CSASRTAGNT. The full CDR3 protein reads CSASRTAGNTIYF.